Below, 4 T cell receptor beta chains from the same sample are listed, as sequenced in a study of CD8+ T cells in alopecia areata (dated by TCRdb to the late 2010s). The intended sense of this specimen's time point label: 4 weeks on oral tofacitinib. The treatment or condition label of this sample denotes: oral pan-JAK inhibitor, 5-10 mg twice daily. The library was obtained by the immunoSEQ multiplex PCR assay. For TCR sequencing, RNA was extracted from every sample and reverse transcribed into cDNA to serve as template. Entries here come from immuneACCESS through TCRdb and include only in-frame sequences with V and J called. Some clones fail to appear in such tables; in the studies checked, an unresolved V gene covers under half of the shortfall, and the cause of the remainder is unknown. Across this sample there are about 140,000 clones, with more than 85% seen only once. In total, the top ten clones hold over 10% of the sample.

Material: CD8+ T cells sorted from blood, obtained at week 4, from a patient treated with tofacitinib. The receptors were sampled from a human donor with alopecia areata.

The table lists this clone with a count of one. The J gene is TRBJ2-1, the V gene TRBV9, with D tentatively TRBD1 (6 bases). V shed 1 base and J shed 1 base, with 9 bases lying between them. From germline, CDR1 is SGDLS and CDR2 YYNGEE. The CDR3 runs 15 residues. In DNA, the CDR3 is TGTGCCAGCAGCGTATGGACAGAGTCCTACAATGAGCAGTTCTTC. It codes for CASSVWTESYNEQFF.

CDR3 protein: CSVEAYYEQYF. The CDR3 bases are TGCAGCGTTGAGGCTTACTACGAGCAGTACTTC. The chain has TRBV29-1 and TRBJ2-5; no clear D. The J call is doubtful: the DNA matches TRBJ2-7 better. CDR1 SQVTM and CDR2 ANQGSEA come from the germline V gene. There are 11 residues in the CDR3.

V usage is TRBV4-2 and J usage is TRBJ2-7, with 7 bases that match TRBD2. CDR1 and CDR2 (germline): LGHNA, YNFKEQ. This CDR3 is built from 14 residues. V gave up 2 bases and J gave up 3 bases; unmatched junction bases: 4. The CDR3 reads CASSQWSSGYEQYF. The CDR3 nucleotides read TGTGCCAGCAGCCAATGGTCTAGCGGCTACGAGCAGTACTTC.

This chain joins TRBV5-1 and TRBJ1-1; no firm D call. From germline, CDR1 is SGHRS and CDR2 YFSETQ. V lost 1 base and J 5 bases, leaving 6 bases between the germline ends. The CDR3 loop spans 12 amino acids. In DNA form, the CDR3 reads TGCGCCAGCAGCTTGTCCCCAACTGAAGCTTTCTTT. Residues: CASSLSPTEAFF.